These T cell receptor beta chains were read from a single sample in a study of T cells after yellow fever vaccination. MiXCR was run by TCRdb on the 5' RACE reads, yielding one entry per CDR3 protein. The table records 250,000 to 400,000 distinct CDR3 sequences, 4.1% of them present only once. The sample consisted of PBMCs, taken 5 days after the yellow fever booster vaccination. The source of these receptors is a man aged 18 to 30 who received the YFV17D yellow fever vaccine. The CDR3 runs from the conserved cysteine through the conserved F or W. The D gene is left open where the match is weak. Clone size appears in some rows only: once, few, many, or a class for an expanded clone.

v_call: TRBV9; j_call: TRBJ1-2; clone_size: NA; d_call: TRBD1; cdr3_aa: CASSVVTGTAGYTF; cdr3_nt: TGTGCCAGCAGCGTAGTGACCGGGACAGCCGGCTACACCTTC
v_call: TRBV2; j_call: TRBJ2-7; clone_size: few; d_call: TRBD2; cdr3_aa: CASRTSGHEQYF; cdr3_nt: TGTGCCAGCAGGACTAGCGGGCACGAGCAGTACTTC
v_call: TRBV12-3/TRBV12-4; j_call: TRBJ1-2; clone_size: few; d_call: NA; cdr3_aa: CASSFSVGYTF; cdr3_nt: TGTGCCAGCAGTTTTAGCGTTGGCTACACCTTC
v_call: TRBV6-1; j_call: TRBJ2-3; clone_size: NA; d_call: NA; cdr3_aa: CASNRVGAGDTQYF; cdr3_nt: TGTGCCAGCAATCGAGTCGGGGCTGGAGATACGCAGTATTTT
v_call: TRBV5-1; j_call: TRBJ1-1; clone_size: many; d_call: NA; cdr3_aa: CASSSTGRDTEAFF; cdr3_nt: TGCGCCAGCAGCTCCACAGGGAGGGACACTGAAGCTTTCTTT
v_call: TRBV12-5; j_call: TRBJ2-1; clone_size: NA; d_call: TRBD1; cdr3_aa: CASGTGQGYNEQFF; cdr3_nt: TGTGCTAGTGGAACGGGACAGGGGTACAATGAGCAGTTCTTC
v_call: TRBV5-1; j_call: TRBJ2-1; clone_size: few; d_call: NA; cdr3_aa: CASSFGWGAYNEQFF; cdr3_nt: TGCGCCAGCAGCTTCGGGTGGGGGGCCTACAATGAGCAGTTCTTC
v_call: TRBV27; j_call: TRBJ1-4; clone_size: NA; d_call: TRBD1; cdr3_aa: CASSTGQGFKLFF; cdr3_nt: TGTGCCAGCAGTACCGGACAGGGCTTTAAACTGTTTTTT
v_call: TRBV5-1; j_call: TRBJ2-3; clone_size: NA; d_call: TRBD1; cdr3_aa: CASSPGTGGGHGTDTQYF; cdr3_nt: TGCGCCAGCAGCCCAGGGACAGGGGGCGGACATGGTACAGATACGCAGTATTTT
v_call: TRBV19; j_call: TRBJ2-1; clone_size: NA; d_call: NA; cdr3_aa: CASSYSLSSYNEQFF; cdr3_nt: TGTGCCAGTAGTTACTCGCTCAGCTCCTACAATGAGCAGTTCTTC
v_call: TRBV7-2; j_call: TRBJ2-1; clone_size: few; d_call: NA; cdr3_aa: CASSLGRGRLSSYNEQFF; cdr3_nt: TGTGCCAGCAGCCTCGGAAGAGGCCGTCTGAGCTCCTACAATGAGCAGTTCTTC
v_call: TRBV7-3; j_call: TRBJ1-2; clone_size: few; d_call: NA; cdr3_aa: CASSLQPVNVYGYTF; cdr3_nt: TGTGCCAGCAGCCTCCAACCGGTCAATGTCTATGGCTACACCTTC
v_call: TRBV7-2; j_call: TRBJ2-1; clone_size: NA; d_call: TRBD2; cdr3_aa: CASSHPSRGGTSGASSYNEQFF; cdr3_nt: TGTGCCAGCAGTCATCCTTCCCGGGGCGGGACTAGCGGGGCGAGCTCCTACAATGAGCAGTTCTTC
v_call: TRBV19; j_call: TRBJ2-2; clone_size: few; d_call: TRBD2; cdr3_aa: CASTLLAGISGELFF; cdr3_nt: TGTGCCAGTACACTGCTAGCGGGTATTTCCGGGGAGCTGTTTTTT
v_call: TRBV5-1; j_call: TRBJ2-2; clone_size: NA; d_call: TRBD1; cdr3_aa: CASSLGDRFDGELFF; cdr3_nt: TGCGCCAGCAGCTTGGGGGACAGGTTTGACGGGGAGCTGTTTTTT
v_call: TRBV5-1; j_call: TRBJ2-1; clone_size: many; d_call: NA; cdr3_aa: CASSRDHNEQFF; cdr3_nt: TGCGCCAGCAGCCGGGACCACAATGAGCAGTTCTTC
v_call: TRBV5-1; j_call: TRBJ2-5; clone_size: few; d_call: NA; cdr3_aa: CASSLIDPQETQYF; cdr3_nt: TGCGCCAGCAGCTTGATCGACCCCCAAGAGACCCAGTACTTC
v_call: TRBV5-1; j_call: TRBJ2-3; clone_size: many; d_call: NA; cdr3_aa: CASSLGTISTDTQYF; cdr3_nt: TGCGCCAGCAGCTTGGGGACCATTAGCACAGATACGCAGTATTTT
v_call: TRBV19; j_call: TRBJ2-5; clone_size: NA; d_call: NA; cdr3_aa: CASSGRLQETQYF; cdr3_nt: TGTGCCAGTAGTGGACGGCTCCAAGAGACCCAGTACTTC
v_call: TRBV4-1; j_call: TRBJ1-2; clone_size: few; d_call: NA; cdr3_aa: CASSQDSEQAYGYTF; cdr3_nt: TGCGCCAGCAGCCAAGATTCGGAACAGGCCTATGGCTACACCTTC
v_call: TRBV5-1; j_call: TRBJ2-1; clone_size: many; d_call: NA; cdr3_aa: CASSPGPNNEQFF; cdr3_nt: TGCGCCAGCAGCCCGGGACCCAACAATGAGCAGTTCTTC
v_call: TRBV25-1; j_call: TRBJ2-3; clone_size: many; d_call: NA; cdr3_aa: CASSDLHREDTQYF; cdr3_nt: TGTGCCAGCAGTGACCTCCACAGGGAAGATACGCAGTATTTT
v_call: TRBV7-3; j_call: TRBJ2-3; clone_size: many; d_call: TRBD2; cdr3_aa: CASSNSGVTDTQYF; cdr3_nt: TGTGCCAGCAGTAACAGCGGGGTGACAGATACGCAGTATTTT
v_call: TRBV25-1; j_call: TRBJ2-5; clone_size: NA; d_call: TRBD2; cdr3_aa: CASSNSGGLRQETQYF; cdr3_nt: TGTGCCAGCAGTAATAGCGGGGGGCTTCGGCAAGAGACCCAGTACTTC
v_call: TRBV9; j_call: TRBJ1-6; clone_size: few; d_call: NA; cdr3_aa: CASSGEFYNSPLHF; cdr3_nt: TGTGCCAGCAGCGGGGAGTTCTATAATTCACCCCTCCACTTT
v_call: TRBV20-1; j_call: TRBJ2-1; clone_size: few; d_call: NA; cdr3_aa: CSARGLSSYNEQFF; cdr3_nt: TGCAGTGCTAGAGGGCTTAGCTCCTACAATGAGCAGTTCTTC
v_call: TRBV4-3; j_call: TRBJ2-5; clone_size: few; d_call: TRBD2; cdr3_aa: CASSHLLGGGQETQYF; cdr3_nt: TGCGCCAGCAGCCACCTACTGGGGGGGGGACAAGAGACCCAGTACTTC
v_call: TRBV5-5; j_call: TRBJ2-5; clone_size: NA; d_call: NA; cdr3_aa: CASSPNPGPSETQYF; cdr3_nt: TGTGCCAGCAGCCCCAATCCAGGTCCTTCAGAGACCCAGTACTTC
v_call: TRBV4-1; j_call: TRBJ2-2; clone_size: many; d_call: NA; cdr3_aa: CASSQESGRGAEAGELFF; cdr3_nt: TGCGCCAGCAGCCAAGAATCGGGCCGGGGGGCGGAGGCCGGGGAGCTGTTTTTT
v_call: TRBV10-3; j_call: TRBJ1-1; clone_size: few; d_call: NA; cdr3_aa: CAISDLQNTEAFF; cdr3_nt: TGTGCCATCAGTGACCTACAGAACACTGAAGCTTTCTTT
v_call: TRBV19; j_call: TRBJ1-5; clone_size: many; d_call: NA; cdr3_aa: CASSIGTGTKSQPQHF; cdr3_nt: TGTGCCAGTAGTATTGGCACAGGGACCAAGAGTCAGCCCCAGCATTTT